This T cell receptor beta chain comes out of a study of technical replicates of blood from a few donors. J was trimmed by 8 bases and V by 1 base; bases with no gene match: 0. This CDR3 is built from 11 residues. CDR1 and CDR2 (germline): GTSNPN, SVGIG (reference sequence). Sequencing used immunoSEQ multiplex PCR; TCRdb keeps in-frame clones, though not all of them. The sample yields about 97,000 clones, approximately 94% seen once. J is TRBJ2-3 and V is TRBV30, with 7 bases aligning to TRBD2. The sequence derives from a human donor in good health. Specimen: T cells isolated from PBMCs. CDR3 sequence reads: CAWSAGGTQYF. The CDR3 DNA sequence: TGTGCCTGGAGTGCGGGGGGTACGCAGTATTTT.